Listed below are T cell receptor beta chains from one sample, sequenced in a study of blood T cell repertoires in COVID-19. Clones were sequenced by immunoSEQ multiplex PCR, and TCRdb holds only the in-frame ones, with some missing. This sample has 120,000 to 150,000 clones, with about nine tenths found just once. Sequenced input: peripheral blood. Receptors were obtained from a woman between 50 and 59 years old with acute or convalescent COVID-19. Both conserved end residues are part of each CDR3. The D gene is left open where the match is weak. A clone size is listed for some rows: how often the clone was seen (once, few, many), or a class if it is expanded.

V gene	CDR3 length	clone size	D gene	J gene	CDR3 DNA	CDR3 protein
TRBV5-1	17	NA	TRBD1	TRBJ1-4	TGCGCCAGCAGCCCATCAAGGACAGGGGGACTATATGAAAAACTGTTTTTT	CASSPSRTGGLYEKLFF
TRBV6-4	14	NA	TRBD1	TRBJ2-1	TGTGCCAGCAGTGCGGGACAGGCCAACAATGAGCAGTTCTTC	CASSAGQANNEQFF
TRBV10-3	10	NA	NA	TRBJ2-7	TGTGGCGGGGGCGCCTACGAGCAGTACTTC	CGGGAYEQYF
TRBV6-5	14	NA	TRBD1	TRBJ2-7	TGTGCCAGCAGTTGGGACAGGGACGGATACGAGCAGTACTTC	CASSWDRDGYEQYF
TRBV6-1	14	NA	TRBD1	TRBJ1-1	TGTGCCAGCAGTGAATCAGGGGGCAACACTGAAGCTTTCTTT	CASSESGGNTEAFF
TRBV14	20	NA	TRBD2	TRBJ2-7	TGTGCCAGCAGCCAAGAACGGGAGACTAGCGGGAGTCTTACGTCCTACGAGCAGTACTTC	CASSQERETSGSLTSYEQYF
TRBV7-7	14	NA	NA	TRBJ2-1	TGTGCCAGCAGCTTAACAGGAACCAACAATGAGCAGTTCTTC	CASSLTGTNNEQFF
TRBV5-4	18	once	TRBD2	TRBJ2-1	TGTGCCAGCAGCTTGGGAGGACTAGCGGGGGCGAGTTACAATGAGCAGTTCTTC	CASSLGGLAGASYNEQFF
TRBV5-4	14	NA	NA	TRBJ1-2	TGTGCCAGCAGCTTGCAGGGGATGAACTATGGCTACACCTTC	CASSLQGMNYGYTF
TRBV5-4	13	few	NA	TRBJ1-5	TGTGCCAGCAGCTTGAACTCCCGGGAGCCCCAGCATTTT	CASSLNSREPQHF
TRBV5-1	15	NA	NA	TRBJ1-2	TGCGCCAGCAGCGCAGGGGACGGCCGCTCCTATGGCTACACCTTC	CASSAGDGRSYGYTF
TRBV12-3/TRBV12-4	13	NA	NA	TRBJ2-3	TGTGCCAGCAGTTTAGCTTACAGTGATACGCAGTATTTT	CASSLAYSDTQYF
TRBV27	15	few	TRBD1	TRBJ1-5	TGTGCCAGCAGTCCCCGGGACAGGGGTCGTCAGCCCCAGCATTTT	CASSPRDRGRQPQHF
TRBV7-3	14	NA	NA	TRBJ1-1	TGTGCCAGCAGCTTAGGACAAACGAACACTGAAGCTTTCTTT	CASSLGQTNTEAFF
TRBV7-9	15	NA	TRBD1	TRBJ1-4	TGTGCCAGCAGCTTCCCGGGACAGACTTGGGAAAAACTGTTTTTT	CASSFPGQTWEKLFF
TRBV6-5	15	NA	TRBD1	TRBJ1-4	TGTGCCAGCAGTTCTAGGACAGGGGGTAATGAAAAACTGTTTTTT	CASSSRTGGNEKLFF
TRBV6-1	17	NA	TRBD1	TRBJ2-2	TGTGCCAGCAGTGAAGCGGGACAGGGGGCAGACACCGGGGAGCTGTTTTTT	CASSEAGQGADTGELFF
TRBV7-3	13	NA	NA	TRBJ1-1	TGTGCCAGCAGCTTAACGCTGAGCACTGAAGCTTTCTTT	CASSLTLSTEAFF
TRBV6-2/TRBV6-3	12	NA	NA	TRBJ1-1	TGTGCCAGCAGCCCCGCGCTCACTGAAGCTTTCTTT	CASSPALTEAFF
TRBV6-6	16	few	TRBD1	TRBJ2-3	TGTGCCAGCAGTTACATACCGGGACAGGGAACAGATACGCAGTATTTT	CASSYIPGQGTDTQYF
TRBV19	16	once	NA	TRBJ1-3	TGTGCCAGTACCAGAAGACAGCTAAGCTCTGGAAACACCATATATTTT	CASTRRQLSSGNTIYF
TRBV7-9	13	NA	NA	TRBJ1-1	TGTGCCAGCAGCTGGACAGAGAACACTGAAGCTTTCTTT	CASSWTENTEAFF
TRBV5-1	19	NA	TRBD1	TRBJ2-7	TGCGCCAGCAGCAGACGTATGGGACAGGGTACTATGGTCTCCTACGAGCAGTACTTC	CASSRRMGQGTMVSYEQYF
TRBV2	14	NA	NA	TRBJ1-1	TGTGCCAGCAGTGACTCTCCCAGGGACACTGAAGCTTTCTTT	CASSDSPRDTEAFF
TRBV30	14	NA	TRBD2	TRBJ2-1	TGTGCCTTTAGCGGGACCAGCTCCTACAATGAGCAGTTCTTC	CAFSGTSSYNEQFF
TRBV30	13	once	NA	TRBJ2-3	TGTGCCTGGAGTGAGACGGGGACAGATACGCAGTATTTT	CAWSETGTDTQYF
TRBV30	15	NA	TRBD2	TRBJ2-1	TGTGCCTGGAGTGTAGCGGGAACTATCTACAATGAGCAGTTCTTC	CAWSVAGTIYNEQFF
TRBV2	13	NA	TRBD1	TRBJ2-2	TGTGCCAGCAGCCTACAGGGGGTCGGGGAGCTGTTTTTT	CASSLQGVGELFF
TRBV11-2	15	NA	TRBD1	TRBJ1-1	TGTGCCAGCAGTCGGTTGACAGGGGAATTCACTGAAGCTTTCTTT	CASSRLTGEFTEAFF
TRBV18	16	NA	TRBD1	TRBJ2-1	TGTGCCAGCTCACCAACAGGGGTTGCCTCCTACAATGAGCAGTTCTTC	CASSPTGVASYNEQFF
TRBV30	16	NA	NA	TRBJ1-6	TGTGCCTGGGCAACGGGACTCCTGAGGAATAATTCACCCCTCCACTTT	CAWATGLLRNNSPLHF
TRBV29-1	13	NA	NA	TRBJ2-6	TGCAGCGTTCTGAGCTCTGGGGCCAACGTCCTGACTTTC	CSVLSSGANVLTF
TRBV3-1/TRBV3-2	17	NA	NA	TRBJ2-2	TGTGCCAGCAGGTCCACAGGGAAAAGCTTGAACACCGGGGAGCTGTTTTTT	CASRSTGKSLNTGELFF
TRBV10-1	17	NA	NA	TRBJ1-1	TGCGCCAGCAGTGAGACCTCAGGGGCCGCTGTGAACACTGAAGCTTTCTTT	CASSETSGAAVNTEAFF
TRBV5-1	15	NA	NA	TRBJ2-2	TGCGCCAGCAGCTTAGGTACAGGCCCCACCGGGGAGCTGTTTTTT	CASSLGTGPTGELFF
TRBV2	16	NA	NA	TRBJ2-7	TGTGCCAGCAGTGCAGGGTCAGGGCCTTCTTCCTACGAGCAGTACTTC	CASSAGSGPSSYEQYF
TRBV4-1	14	NA	NA	TRBJ1-2	TGCGCCAGCAGCCAGCCACTTCAGGGTGGGGGCTACACCTTC	CASSQPLQGGGYTF
TRBV9	13	once	TRBD1	TRBJ1-1	TGTGCCAGCAGCGAGGGACAGCTCACTGAAGCTTTCTTT	CASSEGQLTEAFF
TRBV7-8	14	NA	TRBD1	TRBJ1-2	TGTGCCAGCAGCCGACAGGGAAGGGGCTATGGCTACACCTTC	CASSRQGRGYGYTF
TRBV12-5	15	NA	NA	TRBJ2-7	TGTGCTAGTGGTTTGGGGGACACCAGAGCCTACGAGCAGTACTTC	CASGLGDTRAYEQYF
TRBV18	18	NA	NA	TRBJ2-7	TGTGCCAGCTCACCAGCCAATTTCCGACAGGGGAGGGCGTACGAGCAGTACTTC	CASSPANFRQGRAYEQYF
TRBV7-2	15	NA	TRBD1	TRBJ1-5	TGTGCCAGCAGAACCGGGACAGGGGGAAGTCAGCCCCAGCATTTT	CASRTGTGGSQPQHF
TRBV7-9	17	NA	TRBD2	TRBJ2-7	TGTGCCAGCAGCTTCCCCCGGACTAGCGGGAGCTCCTACGAGCAGTACTTC	CASSFPRTSGSSYEQYF
TRBV15	15	NA	TRBD2	TRBJ2-2	TGTGCCACCAGCAGGGCTAGCGGGAGGACCGGGGAGCTGTTTTTT	CATSRASGRTGELFF
TRBV4-1	17	few	NA	TRBJ2-1	TGCGCCAGCAGCCAGTCGGTACTCACTGTGTCCTACAATGAGCAGTTCTTC	CASSQSVLTVSYNEQFF
TRBV19	13	NA	NA	TRBJ1-1	TGTGCCAGTAGTATAAGCGGGAACACTGAAGCTTTCTTT	CASSISGNTEAFF
TRBV7-9	14	NA	NA	TRBJ1-3	TGTGCCAGCCTAGAGGAGGGGATAAGAAACACCATATATTTT	CASLEEGIRNTIYF
TRBV7-8	16	NA	TRBD1	TRBJ1-4	TGTGCCAGCAGCCAGAAAGGAGGGGGCGTTAATGAAAAACTGTTTTTT	CASSQKGGGVNEKLFF
TRBV10-1	13	NA	NA	TRBJ1-5	TGCGCCAGCAGTGAGAGGAAAACCGGGTCCCAGCATTTT	CASSERKTGSQHF
TRBV25-1	14	once	TRBD2	TRBJ2-1	TGTGCCAGCAGTGAGACTAGCGGGGTAAATGAGCAGTTCTTC	CASSETSGVNEQFF
TRBV19	13	NA	NA	TRBJ1-1	TGTGCCAGTAGCAATTGGAGAAACACTGAAGCTTTCTTT	CASSNWRNTEAFF
TRBV5-1	14	NA	NA	TRBJ1-1	TGCGCCAGCAGCTTTGAGGTCATGTGGACTGAAGCTTTCTTT	CASSFEVMWTEAFF
TRBV28	16	NA	TRBD2	TRBJ2-2	TGTGCCAGCGGTCTGTTGAGCGGGGGGTTCACCGGGGAGCTGTTTTTT	CASGLLSGGFTGELFF
TRBV30	13	NA	TRBD2	TRBJ2-7	TGTGCCTGGAGTGTAACGGCGGGGGGCGAGCAGTACTTC	CAWSVTAGGEQYF
TRBV12-1	18	NA	NA	TRBJ2-6	TGTGCCAGCAGCTTAGGACTAGCGAATTGCTCTGGGGCCAACGTCCTGACTTTC	CASSLGLANCSGANVLTF